This T cell receptor beta chain was sequenced for a study of early T cells in non-severe SARS-CoV-2 infection. The wider study: It was bulk RNA from unsorted whole blood that was sequenced, and the chains were unpaired.

Each CDR3 protein gets one entry after TCRdb re-called the 5' RACE reads with MiXCR. The table has roughly 81,000 distinct CDR3 sequences, 5% to 7% seen once. The sequence came from an adult who was a healthcare worker with PCR-confirmed SARS-CoV-2 infection or an uninfected control (not recorded which). Specimen: whole blood.

The CDR3 DNA sequence: TGTGCCAGCAGTTTATCAGGGGAACTTTATGGCTACACCTTC. This gives the protein CASSLSGELYGYTF. V and J are TRBV28 and TRBJ1-2; D may be TRBD1 (6 bases). Deletions cut 1 base from V and 5 bases from J, with 11 bases between. CDR1 is MDHEN, CDR2 SYDVKM, per germline. CDR3 size: 14 residues.